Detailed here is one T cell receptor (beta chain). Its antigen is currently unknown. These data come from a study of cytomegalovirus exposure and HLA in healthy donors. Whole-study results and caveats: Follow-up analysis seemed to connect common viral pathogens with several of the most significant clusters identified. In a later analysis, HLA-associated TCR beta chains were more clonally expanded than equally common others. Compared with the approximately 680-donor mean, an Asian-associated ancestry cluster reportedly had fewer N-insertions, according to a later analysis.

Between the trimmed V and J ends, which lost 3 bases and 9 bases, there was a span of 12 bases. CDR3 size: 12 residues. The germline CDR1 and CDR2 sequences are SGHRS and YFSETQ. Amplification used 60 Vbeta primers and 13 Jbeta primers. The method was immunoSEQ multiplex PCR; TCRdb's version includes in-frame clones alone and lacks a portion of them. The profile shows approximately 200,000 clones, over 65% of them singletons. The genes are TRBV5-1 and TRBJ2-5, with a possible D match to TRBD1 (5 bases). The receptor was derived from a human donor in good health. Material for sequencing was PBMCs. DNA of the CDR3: TGCGCCAGCAGCTCCAACCAGGGTGCCCAGTACTTC. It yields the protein CASSSNQGAQYF.